This TCR beta chain was identified during a study of cytomegalovirus exposure and HLA in healthy donors. The approximately 130-subject validation cohort, separate from the approximately 670-subject first cohort, included the donors. Whole-study findings and limits: The classifier reportedly diagnosed cytomegalovirus status with high sensitivity and specificity.

Notes on this clone: What it recognizes is unknown.

The data were produced by immunoSEQ multiplex PCR, yet TCRdb's version contains in-frame clones alone and is incomplete. This table holds about 56,000 clones, just over 90% found once. This CDR3 spans 14 amino acids. V shed 5 bases and J shed 4 bases, with 11 bases lying between them. Germline-derived CDR1 and CDR2 are SEHNR and FQNEAQ (reference sequence). This rearrangement joins TRBV7-9 to TRBJ1-4; D is possibly TRBD1 (5 bases). Material for sequencing was PBMCs. The receptor was isolated from a woman aged 18-29 years in good health and CMV-seropositive. The CDR3 DNA reads as TGTGCCAGCAGCCTCGACAGAATTAATGAAAAACTGTTTTTT. Translating it yields CASSLDRINEKLFF. Full variable domain (rest looked up from reference TRBV7-9 and TRBJ1-4): DTGVSQNPRHKITKRGQNVTFRCDPISEHNRLYWYRQTLGQGPEFLTYFQNEAQLEKSRLLSDRFSAERPKGSFSTLEIQRTEQGDSAMYLCASSLDRINEKLFFGSGTQLSVL.